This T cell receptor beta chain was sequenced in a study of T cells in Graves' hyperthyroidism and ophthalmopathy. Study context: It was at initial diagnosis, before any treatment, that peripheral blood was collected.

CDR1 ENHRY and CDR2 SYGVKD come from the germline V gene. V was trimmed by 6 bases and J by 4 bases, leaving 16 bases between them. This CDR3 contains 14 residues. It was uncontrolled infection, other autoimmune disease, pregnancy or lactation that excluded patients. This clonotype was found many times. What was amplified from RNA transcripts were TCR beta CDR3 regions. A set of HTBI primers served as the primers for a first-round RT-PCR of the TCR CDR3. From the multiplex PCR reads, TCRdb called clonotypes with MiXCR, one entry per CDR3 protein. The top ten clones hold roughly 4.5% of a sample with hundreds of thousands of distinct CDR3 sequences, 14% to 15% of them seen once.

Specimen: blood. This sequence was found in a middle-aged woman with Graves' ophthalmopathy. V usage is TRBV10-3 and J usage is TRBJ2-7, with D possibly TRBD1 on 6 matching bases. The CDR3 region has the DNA TGTGCCATCAGGGAACAGGGTAAATCGTACGAGCAGTACTTC. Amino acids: CAIREQGKSYEQYF.